This T cell receptor (beta chain) was retrieved from a study of blood T cell repertoires in COVID-19 (dated by TCRdb to about 2020). Looking at the study overall: Samples from collaborators originated in the United States, Italy and Spain and spanned both the acute and convalescent phases of COVID-19. The prospective study material was composed of cDNA or gDNA derived from T cells, B-cell-depleted T cells, or PBMCs. Deeply sampled blood TCRbeta repertoires from subjects exposed to, actively infected with, or recovered from COVID-19 were included in the dataset. The repertoires were released in a freely available public database intended as a resource for research on the immune response to SARS-CoV-2. Samples were obtained from the ongoing ImmuneRACE study (first 160 participants) and from 950 to 1,500 subjects provided by 6 global collaborators. The sample metadata nearly always contained a de-identified subject ID, COVID-19 status, age in years and sex. Where HLA class I and class II types were available, the types were taken from metadata supplied by the sample provider, not from assay-based typing.

From cysteine to phenylalanine, the CDR3 is 14 amino acids long. Kept here is only the CDR3 DNA, which spans 42 bases and is read in frame from base 1. CDR1 and CDR2, per the germline V gene, are SGHRS and YFSETQ. Germline trimming amounts to 4 bases on V and 4 bases on J, with 4 as the count of junction bases outside the gene matches. As concerns this clone: The antigen it binds to is not known. No qualities accompany the bases; no much larger clone lies one base away.

Collaborating institutions collected whole blood in K2EDTA tubes following their own protocols. For TCRbeta analysis, collaborator samples were shipped as frozen whole blood, as isolated PBMCs, or as DNA extracted from either sample type. TCRbeta CDR3 regions were amplified from genomic DNA by means of the immunoSEQ Assay, a bias-controlled multiplex PCR. The authors' pipeline ran thus. The number of nucleated cells in each sample was estimated by amplification of reference gene primers within the assay. To quantify the absolute abundance of each unique TCRbeta CDR3 rearrangement, sequence reads were collapsed and filtered. For each sample, productive Simpson clonality was calculated as the square root of Simpson's diversity index over productive rearrangements. The immuneACCESS repertoire file appears here via TCRdb, limited to in-frame rearrangements. These files lack a portion of the clones; in checked studies, under half of the deficit traces to unresolved V genes, and the cause of the others is not known. The V and J calls and clone size are taken from that table; D and trimming were inferred from the DNA. Counted in this sample were 70,000 to 80,000 clones; 80% to 90% of them appeared once. The ten largest clones represent approximately 17% of the sample.

The full study reports these points: How much clinical and demographic metadata was included differed by source and by participant, and the metadata was provided uncurated.

Sequencing was carried out using peripheral blood. Rearrangement joined TRBV5-1 to TRBJ2-3, and 9 bases in between align with TRBD2. The clonotype originates from a man aged 80 or over in a cohort sampled during active COVID-19. The DNA is TGCGCCAGCAGCCGGACTAGCGCCGCAGATACGCAGTATTTT. This sequence encodes CASSRTSAADTQYF. The reference TRBV5-1 and TRBJ2-3 proteins fill in what lies around the CDR3, so the full variable domain reads KAGVTQTPRYLIKTRGQQVTLSCSPISGHRSVSWYQQTPGQGLQFLFEYFSETQRNKGNFPGRFSGRQFSNSRSEMNVSTLELGDSALYLCASSRTSAADTQYFGPGTRLTVL.